This is a list of T cell receptor beta chains from one sample in a study of T cells after yellow fever vaccination. TCRdb re-called the 5' RACE reads with MiXCR, one entry per CDR3 protein. Of about 130,000 distinct CDR3 sequences listed, more than 6.5% are singletons. Sequencing was performed on CD4+ T cells sorted from PBMCs, taken more than 8 days after the first yellow fever vaccination. The origin of the receptors is a man between 18 and 35 years old who received the YFV17D yellow fever vaccine. Each CDR3 is given with its conserved first and last residue. A D gene is named only where the DNA matches it firmly. Clone size is given for some rows only: seen once, a few or many times, or a class if the clone is expanded.

TRBJ2-3 | TRBV30 | many | NA | CAWKGPGNRGTDTQYF | TGTGCCTGGAAAGGTCCGGGCAACCGGGGCACAGATACGCAGTATTTT
TRBJ1-6 | TRBV7-2 | few | NA | CASSPRLNSPLHF | TGTGCCAGCAGCCCTAGGCTTAATTCACCCCTCCACTTT
TRBJ2-1 | TRBV20-1 | many | NA | CSASVPGPNEQFF | TGCAGTGCTAGTGTCCCGGGTCCGAATGAGCAGTTCTTC
TRBJ2-5 | TRBV7-2 | many | NA | CASRPTNQETQYF | TGTGCCAGCAGGCCAACAAACCAAGAGACCCAGTACTTC
TRBJ2-5 | TRBV7-3 | many | TRBD2 | CASSRGAGSQETQYF | TGTGCCAGCAGCCGGGGAGCGGGGTCCCAAGAGACCCAGTACTTC
TRBJ1-5 | TRBV7-2 | few | NA | CASSFRQTNQPQHF | TGTGCCAGCAGCTTCAGACAGACGAATCAGCCCCAGCATTTT
TRBJ2-7 | TRBV5-1 | many | NA | CASSTRDWTFYEQYF | TGCGCCAGCAGCACCAGGGACTGGACTTTCTACGAGCAGTACTTC
TRBJ2-1 | TRBV30 | NA | TRBD2 | CAWTTGLVFQEQFF | TGTGCCTGGACCACCGGACTAGTTTTTCAGGAGCAGTTCTTC
TRBJ2-1 | TRBV11-1 | many | TRBD2 | CASSPASSGGSRNEQFF | TGTGCCAGCAGCCCCGCGTCTAGCGGGGGCTCAAGGAATGAGCAGTTCTTC
TRBJ2-5 | TRBV5-5 | many | NA | CASSLDEGVLGETQYF | TGTGCCAGCAGCTTGGATGAGGGAGTTTTAGGGGAGACCCAGTACTTC